This T cell receptor (beta chain) originates from a study of blood T cell repertoires in COVID-19. This clone was seen only once. Trimming removed 2 bases from V and 6 bases from J; junction bases left unmatched: 10. CDR1 SGDLS and CDR2 YYNGEE come from the germline V gene. CDR3 length: 16 residues. Using immunoSEQ multiplex PCR, the repertoire was profiled, and TCRdb retains in-frame clones only, with some absent. The sample has about 190,000 clones; around 85% are singletons. The TCR comes from a woman aged 25 to 39 who had recovered from COVID-19. This chain links TRBV9 with TRBJ1-2; 10 bases fit TRBD1. Sequenced sample: PBMCs or T cells enriched from blood (not recorded which). This CDR3 is CASSVEAGTGVHGYTF. The CDR3 nucleotides read TGTGCCAGCAGCGTTGAGGCCGGGACAGGGGTACATGGCTACACCTTC.